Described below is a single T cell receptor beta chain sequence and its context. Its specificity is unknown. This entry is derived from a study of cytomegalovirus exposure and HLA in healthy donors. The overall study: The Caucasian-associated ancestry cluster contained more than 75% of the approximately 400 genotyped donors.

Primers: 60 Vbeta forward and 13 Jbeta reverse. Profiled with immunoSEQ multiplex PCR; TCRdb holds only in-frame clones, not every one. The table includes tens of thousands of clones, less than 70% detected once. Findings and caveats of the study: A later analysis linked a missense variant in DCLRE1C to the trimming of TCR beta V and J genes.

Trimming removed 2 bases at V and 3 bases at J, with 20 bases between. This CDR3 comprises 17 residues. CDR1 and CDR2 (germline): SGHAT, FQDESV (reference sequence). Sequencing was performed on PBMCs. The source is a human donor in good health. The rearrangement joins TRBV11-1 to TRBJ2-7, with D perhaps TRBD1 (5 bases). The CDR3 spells CASSLLSGMVGNYEQYF. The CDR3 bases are TGTGCCAGCAGCTTATTATCAGGGATGGTCGGAAACTACGAGCAGTACTTC.